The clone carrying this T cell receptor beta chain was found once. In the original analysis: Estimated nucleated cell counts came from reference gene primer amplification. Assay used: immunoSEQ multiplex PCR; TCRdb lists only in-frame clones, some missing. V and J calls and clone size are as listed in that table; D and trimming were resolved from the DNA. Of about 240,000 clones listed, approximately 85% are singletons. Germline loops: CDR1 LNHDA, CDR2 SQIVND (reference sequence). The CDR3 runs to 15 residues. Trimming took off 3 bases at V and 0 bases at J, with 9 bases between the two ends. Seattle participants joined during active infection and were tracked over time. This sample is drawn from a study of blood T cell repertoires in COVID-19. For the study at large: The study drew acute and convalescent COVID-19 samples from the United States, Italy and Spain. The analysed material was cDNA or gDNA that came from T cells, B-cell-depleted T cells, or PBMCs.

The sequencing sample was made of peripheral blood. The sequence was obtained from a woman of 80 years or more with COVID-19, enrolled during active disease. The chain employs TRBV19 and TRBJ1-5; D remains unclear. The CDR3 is CASSIRGSSNQPQHF. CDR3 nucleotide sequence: TGTGCCAGTAGTATCCGCGGCAGTAGCAATCAGCCCCAGCATTTT.